Following are 4 T cell receptor beta chains from one sample sequenced in a study of cytomegalovirus exposure and HLA in healthy donors. 60 Vbeta and 13 Jbeta primers were used in PCR. Sequencing was performed with immunoSEQ multiplex PCR; in TCRdb, only in-frame clones are kept and a portion is missing. In the table there are 200,000 or so clones, approximately 84% of which are singletons. Sequencing used PBMCs. These receptor sequences come from a boy aged 10-17 years in good health and CMV-seronegative.

This chain links TRBV7-8 with TRBJ2-7; D possibly corresponds to TRBD2 (7 bases). The CDR3 consists of 15 residues. Trimming took 1 base from V and 5 from J, leaving 15 bases between them. CDR1 SGHVS and CDR2 FQNEAQ come from the germline V gene. The CDR3 spells CASSLGGGGINEQYF. The CDR3 coding sequence is TGTGCCAGCAGCTTAGGCGGGGGCGGGATCAACGAGCAGTACTTC.

The chain recombines TRBV13 with TRBJ1-2, with D hard to call. Deletions cut 1 base from V and 6 bases from J, with 9 bases between. CDR1 is PRHDT, CDR2 FYEKMQ, per germline (reference sequence). The CDR3 is made up of 13 amino acids. The CDR3 protein is CASSLDSSDGYTF. In DNA form, the CDR3 reads TGTGCCAGCAGCTTAGATAGTAGTGATGGCTACACCTTC.

This rearrangement joins TRBV27 to TRBJ1-1; D is possibly TRBD1 (5 bases). The V and J ends lost 2 bases and 2 bases respectively, with 9 bases between them. The CDR3 runs to 14 residues. CDR1 is MNHEY and CDR2 is SMNVEV in the germline V gene (reference sequence). The CDR3 loop reads CASSLAGGNTEAFF. CDR3 nucleotides: TGTGCCAGCAGTTTAGCCGGGGGTAACACTGAAGCTTTCTTT.

The chain recombines TRBV28 with TRBJ2-7; 7 positions match TRBD2. The CDR3 totals 15 residues. With 4 bases clipped from V and 2 bases from J, the junction kept 8 bases outside the gene matches. The germline V gene has CDR1 MDHEN and CDR2 SYDVKM. CDR3 nucleotide sequence: TGTGCCAGCAGTTGGACCTCGGGGAGGGCCTACGAGCAGTACTTC. This codes for CASSWTSGRAYEQYF.